Detailed here is one T cell receptor beta chain. The antigen is not known. These data are taken from a study of PD-L1 blockade in urothelial cancer. Background on the study: Blood yielded a median of 141,255 T cells per sample. Study results and caveats: Blood clones associated with the tumor expanded more at 3 weeks in durable-benefit patients.

Generated by immunoSEQ multiplex PCR, the TCRdb table keeps only in-frame clones and is missing some. The repertoire has tens of thousands of clones, nearly 90% of them found once; the top ten carry under 2%. Time point specified: pretreatment peripheral blood. Each patient supplied 1 to 8 pretreatment and on-treatment samples. This sequence originates from a man aged 55 to 70 with urothelial cancer. The sequencing used PBMCs, collected around atezolizumab (anti-PD-L1) treatment.

This CDR3 reads CASSSRRDYGYTF. The CDR3 DNA follows: TGTGCCAGCAGCTCACGGCGGGACTATGGCTACACCTTC. The V and J genes are TRBV5-5 and TRBJ1-2, with no clear D. Germline loops: CDR1 SGHKS, CDR2 YYEKEE (reference sequence). V was pared by 3 bases and J by 3 bases, with 9 bases between. The CDR3 spans 13 residues.